The clone carrying this TCR beta chain was observed a single time. The data are from a study of Ad26.COV2.S vaccination and SARS-CoV-2 variants. Background on the study: Ad26.COV2.S given intramuscularly, once or twice 56 days apart.

Profiled with immunoSEQ multiplex PCR; TCRdb holds only in-frame clones, not every one. The sample lists hundreds of thousands of clones; approximately 90% were seen once. Per the germline V gene, CDR1 is LNHDA and CDR2 is SQIVND (reference sequence). V was trimmed by 1 base and J by 9 bases, leaving 6 bases between them. The CDR3 extends over 11 amino acids. Treatment indicated: 19 received Ad26.COV2.S at low or high dose, single or two shots; a few received placebo; per-sample allocation not given. Sample collection was performed on day 63 after the first vaccine or placebo injection. An Ad26 vector was used to express Wuhan-strain SARS-CoV-2 spike as the vaccine.

The source material was peripheral blood, sampled in a trial of Ad26.COV2.S vaccine versus placebo. The receptor's source is a person between 18 and 59 years old who received the Ad26.COV2.S COVID-19 vaccine or a placebo. The chain is built from TRBV19 and TRBJ1-1; unclear D gene. CDR3 coding DNA: TGTGCCAGTAGTATAGGGACGAAAGCTTTCTTT. It translates to CASSIGTKAFF.